The sequence of this T cell receptor (beta chain) was determined in a study of early T cells in non-severe SARS-CoV-2 infection. Overall study: Chains stayed unpaired after sequencing of bulk RNA from unsorted whole blood. Notes on the study in general: VDJdb-based annotation leaned toward anti-spike CD8 responses and missed private and CD4 specificities.

This clonotype was observed at least ten times. Its antigen remains unknown. Unique molecular identifiers were affixed to single, distinct cDNA molecules. TCRdb re-called the 5' RACE reads with MiXCR, one entry per CDR3 protein. The data contain around 45,000 distinct CDR3 sequences, roughly 4% of them singletons. This CDR3 comprises 13 residues. The germline gives CDR1 KGHSH, CDR2 LQKENI. Deletions cut 5 bases from V and 11 bases from J, with 15 bases between. This chain uses TRBV18 with TRBJ1-4; D is possibly TRBD1 (6 bases). What was sequenced was whole blood. The source is an adult who was a healthcare worker with PCR-confirmed SARS-CoV-2 infection or an uninfected control (not recorded which). The CDR3 here is CASSTGSRDKLFF. Here the CDR3 DNA reads TGTGCCAGCTCAACAGGGTCACGGGACAAACTGTTTTTT.